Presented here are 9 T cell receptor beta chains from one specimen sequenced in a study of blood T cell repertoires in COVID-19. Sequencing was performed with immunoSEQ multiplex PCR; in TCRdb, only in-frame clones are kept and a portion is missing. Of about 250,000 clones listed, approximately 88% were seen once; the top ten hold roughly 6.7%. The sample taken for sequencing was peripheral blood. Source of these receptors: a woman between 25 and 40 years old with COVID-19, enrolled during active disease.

CDR3 bases: TGTGCCAGCAGTTTAGCCATACCGGGCTATGGCTACACCTTC. Translation gives CASSLAIPGYGYTF. The gene calls are TRBV28 and TRBJ1-2; D uncertain. Trimming cost V 2 bases and J 4 bases, with 11 bases left between them. CDR3 size: 14 residues. The germline V gene has CDR1 MDHEN and CDR2 SYDVKM.

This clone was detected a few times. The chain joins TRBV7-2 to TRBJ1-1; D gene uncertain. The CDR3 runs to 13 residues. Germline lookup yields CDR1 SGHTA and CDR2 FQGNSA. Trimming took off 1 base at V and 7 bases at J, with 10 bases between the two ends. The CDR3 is CASSLERAFEAFF. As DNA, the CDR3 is TGTGCCAGCAGCTTAGAGCGGGCCTTTGAAGCTTTCTTT.

The CDR3 DNA is TGTGCCGGAACAGGGGGCATGGACACCGGGGAGCTGTTTTTT. Encoded protein: CAGTGGMDTGELFF. The J gene is TRBJ2-2, the V gene TRBV6-5, with 9 bases that match TRBD1. Germline V gene data show CDR1 as MNHEY and CDR2 as SVGAGI. The CDR3 length is 14 residues. The ends lost 11 bases at V and 3 bases at J; junction bases unmatched: 7.

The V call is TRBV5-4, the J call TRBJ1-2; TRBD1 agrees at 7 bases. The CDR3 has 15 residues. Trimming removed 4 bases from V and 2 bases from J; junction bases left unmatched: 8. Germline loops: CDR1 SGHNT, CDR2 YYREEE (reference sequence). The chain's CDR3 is CASSVDRVGNYGYTF. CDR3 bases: TGTGCCAGCAGCGTTGACAGGGTGGGAAACTATGGCTACACCTTC.

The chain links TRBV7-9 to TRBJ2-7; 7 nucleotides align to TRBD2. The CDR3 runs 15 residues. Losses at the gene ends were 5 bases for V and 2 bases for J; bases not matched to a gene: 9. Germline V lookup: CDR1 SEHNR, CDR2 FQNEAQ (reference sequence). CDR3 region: CASSPGSGKAYEQYF. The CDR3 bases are TGTGCCAGCAGCCCTGGGAGCGGGAAGGCCTACGAGCAGTACTTC.

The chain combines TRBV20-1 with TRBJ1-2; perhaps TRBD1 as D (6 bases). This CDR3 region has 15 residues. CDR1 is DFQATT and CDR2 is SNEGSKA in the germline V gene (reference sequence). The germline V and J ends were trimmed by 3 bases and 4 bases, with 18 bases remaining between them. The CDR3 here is CSASNRDNTPYGYTF. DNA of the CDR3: TGCAGTGCTAGTAACCGGGACAACACTCCCTATGGCTACACCTTC.

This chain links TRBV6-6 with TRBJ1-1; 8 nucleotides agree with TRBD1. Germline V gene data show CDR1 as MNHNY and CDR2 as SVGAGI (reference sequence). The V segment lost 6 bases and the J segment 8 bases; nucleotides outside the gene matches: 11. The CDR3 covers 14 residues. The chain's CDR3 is CASRPGQGRGEAFF. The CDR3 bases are TGTGCCAGCAGACCCGGACAGGGAAGGGGAGAAGCTTTCTTT.

This CDR3 is CATRGLSTDTQYF. The CDR3 region has the DNA TGTGCCACGCGGGGACTCAGCACAGATACGCAGTATTTT. The chain links TRBV2 to TRBJ2-3, with D perhaps TRBD2 (6 bases). The germline gives CDR1 SNHLY, CDR2 FYNNEI. The CDR3 has 13 amino acids. Trimming shortened V by 10 bases and J by 0 bases, and 11 bases separated the two germline ends.

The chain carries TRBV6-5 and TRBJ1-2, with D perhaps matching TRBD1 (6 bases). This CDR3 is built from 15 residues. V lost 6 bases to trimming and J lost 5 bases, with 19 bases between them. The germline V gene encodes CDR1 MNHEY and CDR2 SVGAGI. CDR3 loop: CASSYTLQGFYGYTF. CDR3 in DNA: TGTGCCAGCAGCTACACCTTACAGGGATTTTATGGCTACACCTTC.